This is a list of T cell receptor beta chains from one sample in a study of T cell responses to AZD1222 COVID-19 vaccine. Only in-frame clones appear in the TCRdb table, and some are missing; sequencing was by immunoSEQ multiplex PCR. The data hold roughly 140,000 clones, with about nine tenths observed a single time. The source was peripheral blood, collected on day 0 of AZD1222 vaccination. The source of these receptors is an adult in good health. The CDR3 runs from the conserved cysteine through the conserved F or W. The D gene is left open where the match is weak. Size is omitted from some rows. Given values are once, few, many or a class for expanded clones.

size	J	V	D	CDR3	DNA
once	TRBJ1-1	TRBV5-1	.	CASSLHGENTEAFF	TGCGCCAGCAGCTTGCACGGGGAAAACACTGAAGCTTTCTTT
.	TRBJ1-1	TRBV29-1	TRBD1	CSVAKTGGDTEAFF	TGCAGCGTTGCGAAGACAGGGGGGGACACTGAAGCTTTCTTT
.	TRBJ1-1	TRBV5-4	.	CASSLGMGGNTEAFF	TGTGCCAGCAGCTTGGGGATGGGAGGTAACACTGAAGCTTTCTTT
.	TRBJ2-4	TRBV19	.	CASSIVWGAVKNIQYF	TGTGCCAGTAGTATCGTTTGGGGGGCTGTCAAAAACATTCAGTACTTC
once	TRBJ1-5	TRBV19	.	CASSMGRPQHF	TGTGCCAGTAGTATGGGGAGGCCCCAGCATTTT
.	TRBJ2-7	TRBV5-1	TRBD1	CASSSHGGQVTYEQYF	TGCGCCAGCAGCTCCCACGGGGGACAGGTCACCTACGAGCAGTACTTC
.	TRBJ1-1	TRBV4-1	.	CASSQGYTEAFF	TGCGCCAGCAGCCAGGGATACACTGAAGCTTTCTTT
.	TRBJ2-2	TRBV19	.	CATRVAAGELFF	TGTGCCACCAGGGTCGCCGCCGGGGAGCTGTTTTTT
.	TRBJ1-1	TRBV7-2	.	CAGGAGNTEAFF	TGTGCCGGTGGGGCGGGGAACACTGAAGCTTTCTTT
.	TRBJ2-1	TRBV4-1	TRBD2	CASSQTLAEPYNEQFF	TGCGCCAGCAGCCAAACCCTAGCGGAACCGTACAATGAGCAGTTCTTC
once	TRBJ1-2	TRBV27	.	CASSLSMWEVYTF	TGTGCCAGCAGTTTATCGATGTGGGAGGTGTACACCTTC
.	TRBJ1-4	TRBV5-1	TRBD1	CASSPDRATNEKLFF	TGCGCCAGCAGCCCGGACAGGGCAACTAATGAAAAACTGTTTTTT
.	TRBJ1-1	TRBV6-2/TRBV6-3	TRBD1	CASSRQGTNTEAFF	TGTGCCAGCAGCCGACAGGGGACGAACACTGAAGCTTTCTTT
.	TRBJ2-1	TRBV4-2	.	CASSQAGRLNEQFF	TGTGCCAGCAGCCAAGCCGGGAGATTGAATGAGCAGTTCTTC
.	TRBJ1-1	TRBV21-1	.	CASSKGSGGRMNTEAFF	TGTGCCAGCAGCAAAGGGTCAGGGGGCAGAATGAACACTGAAGCTTTCTTT
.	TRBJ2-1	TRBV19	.	CASSIDPGDYPSYNEQFF	TGTGCCAGTAGTATAGATCCAGGGGACTATCCTTCCTACAATGAGCAGTTCTTC
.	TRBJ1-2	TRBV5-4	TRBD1	CASSWGDRGYGYTF	TGTGCCAGCAGCTGGGGGGACAGGGGGTATGGCTACACCTTC
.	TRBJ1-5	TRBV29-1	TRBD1	CSVGDRGRSDQPQHF	TGCAGCGTTGGAGACAGGGGGCGTAGCGATCAGCCCCAGCATTTT
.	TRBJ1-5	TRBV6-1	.	CASSDRGGIGQPQHF	TGTGCCAGCAGTGACAGGGGCGGGATTGGTCAGCCCCAGCATTTT
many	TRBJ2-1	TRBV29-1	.	CSVAILGEQFF	TGCAGCGTTGCGATCTTAGGTGAGCAGTTCTTC
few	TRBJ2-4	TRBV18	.	CASSPVGDIQYF	TGTGCCAGCTCACCAGTGGGAGACATTCAGTACTTC
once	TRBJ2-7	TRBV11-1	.	CASSLGVHEQYF	TGTGCCAGCAGCTTAGGTGTCCACGAGCAGTACTTC
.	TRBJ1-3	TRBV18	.	CASSPLPGSSGNTIYF	TGTGCCAGCTCACCCCTACCGGGGAGCTCTGGAAACACCATATATTTT
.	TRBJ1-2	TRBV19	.	CASSSSQYFNYGYTF	TGTGCCAGTAGTTCCTCTCAGTACTTTAACTATGGCTACACCTTC
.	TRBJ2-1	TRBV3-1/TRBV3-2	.	CASSQLGGLFLHEQFF	TGTGCCAGCAGCCAATTGGGGGGCCTATTCCTCCATGAGCAGTTCTTC
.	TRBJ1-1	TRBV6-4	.	CASSAQLETEAFF	TGTGCCAGCAGTGCTCAGCTGGAGACTGAAGCTTTCTTT
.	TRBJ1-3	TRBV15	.	CATSREGSTAYSGNTIYF	TGTGCCACCAGCAGAGAAGGTAGTACGGCGTACTCTGGAAACACCATATATTTT
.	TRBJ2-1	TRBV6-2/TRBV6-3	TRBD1	CASSYSTRGNKNEQFF	TGTGCCAGCAGTTACTCTACCAGGGGGAATAAGAATGAGCAGTTCTTC
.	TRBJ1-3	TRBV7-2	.	CAPARGAPSGNTIYF	TGTGCCCCGGCCAGGGGAGCACCCTCTGGAAACACCATATATTTT
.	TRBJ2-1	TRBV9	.	CASSVDPSGRLYNEQFF	TGTGCCAGCAGCGTGGATCCCTCGGGGCGCCTCTACAATGAGCAGTTCTTC
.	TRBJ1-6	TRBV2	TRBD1	CASSVTGGNSPLHF	TGTGCCAGCAGTGTGACAGGGGGCAATTCACCCCTCCACTTT
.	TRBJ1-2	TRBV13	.	CASSLVSRPNYGYTF	TGTGCCAGCAGCTTAGTTTCCCGGCCGAACTATGGCTACACCTTC
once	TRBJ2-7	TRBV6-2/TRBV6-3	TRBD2	CASSYSVQATSGSSLFYEQYF	TGTGCCAGCAGTTACTCGGTCCAGGCGACTAGCGGGAGCTCACTCTTTTACGAGCAGTACTTC
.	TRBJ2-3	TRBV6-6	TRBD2	CASSRLAGGPSDTQYF	TGTGCCAGCAGTCGACTAGCGGGCGGCCCCTCAGATACGCAGTATTTT
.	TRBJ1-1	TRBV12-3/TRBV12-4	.	CASSPSWGGAFF	TGTGCCAGCAGCCCCAGCTGGGGGGGAGCTTTCTTT
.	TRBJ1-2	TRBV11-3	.	CASSLDPQAVNYGYTF	TGTGCCAGCAGCTTAGACCCGCAGGCCGTCAACTATGGCTACACCTTC
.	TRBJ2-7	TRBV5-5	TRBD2	CASSQTSGRMEQYF	TGTGCCAGCAGCCAGACTAGCGGGAGAATGGAGCAGTACTTC